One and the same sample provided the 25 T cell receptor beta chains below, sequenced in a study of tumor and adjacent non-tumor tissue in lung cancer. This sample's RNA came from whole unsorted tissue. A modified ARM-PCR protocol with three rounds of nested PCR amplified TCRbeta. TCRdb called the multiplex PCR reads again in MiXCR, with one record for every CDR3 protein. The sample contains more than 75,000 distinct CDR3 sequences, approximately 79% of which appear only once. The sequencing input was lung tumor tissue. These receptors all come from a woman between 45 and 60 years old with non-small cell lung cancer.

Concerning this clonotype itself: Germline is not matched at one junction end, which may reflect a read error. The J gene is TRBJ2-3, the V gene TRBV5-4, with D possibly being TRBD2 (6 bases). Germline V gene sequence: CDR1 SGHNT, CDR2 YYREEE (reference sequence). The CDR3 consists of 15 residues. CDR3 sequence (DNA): TGTGTCAGCAGCACAACTAGCTATCCCACGGATACGCAGTATTTT. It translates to CVSSTTSYPTDTQYF.

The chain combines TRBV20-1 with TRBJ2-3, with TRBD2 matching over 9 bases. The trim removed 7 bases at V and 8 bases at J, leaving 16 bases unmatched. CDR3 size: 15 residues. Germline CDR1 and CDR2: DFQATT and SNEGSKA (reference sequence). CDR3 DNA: TGCAGTGTCCCGCGCGGGAGGGCCTTCTCAGGTACGCAGTATTTT. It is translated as CSVPRGRAFSGTQYF.

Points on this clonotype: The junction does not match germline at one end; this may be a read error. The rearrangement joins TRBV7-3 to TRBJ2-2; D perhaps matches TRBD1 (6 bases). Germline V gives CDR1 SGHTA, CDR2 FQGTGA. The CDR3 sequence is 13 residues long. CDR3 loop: CTSSSPGAGKLFF. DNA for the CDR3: TGTACCAGCAGCTCCCCAGGGGCTGGGAAGCTGTTTTTT.

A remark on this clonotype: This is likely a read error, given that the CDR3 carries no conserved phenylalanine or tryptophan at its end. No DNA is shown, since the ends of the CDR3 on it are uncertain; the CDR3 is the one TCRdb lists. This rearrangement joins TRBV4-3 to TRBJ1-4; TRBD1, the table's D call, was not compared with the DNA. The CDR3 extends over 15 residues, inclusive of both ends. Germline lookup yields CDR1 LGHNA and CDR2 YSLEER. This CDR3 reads CASSLKGQPNEKLFY.

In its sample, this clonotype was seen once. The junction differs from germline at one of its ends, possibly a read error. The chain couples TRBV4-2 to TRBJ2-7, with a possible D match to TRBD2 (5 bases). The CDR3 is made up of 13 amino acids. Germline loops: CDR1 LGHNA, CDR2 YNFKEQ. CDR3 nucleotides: TGTGCCAGGAGCGGCCAGGCCGGCTACGAGCAGTGCTTC. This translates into CARSGQAGYEQCF.

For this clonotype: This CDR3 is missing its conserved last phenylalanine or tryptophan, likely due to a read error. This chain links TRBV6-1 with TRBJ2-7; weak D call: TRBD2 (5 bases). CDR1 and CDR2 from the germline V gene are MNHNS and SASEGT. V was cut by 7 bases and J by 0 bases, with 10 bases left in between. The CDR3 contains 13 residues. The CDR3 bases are TGTGCCAGCACTAGCTTAATCTCCTACGAGCAGTACTCC. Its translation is CASTSLISYEQYS.

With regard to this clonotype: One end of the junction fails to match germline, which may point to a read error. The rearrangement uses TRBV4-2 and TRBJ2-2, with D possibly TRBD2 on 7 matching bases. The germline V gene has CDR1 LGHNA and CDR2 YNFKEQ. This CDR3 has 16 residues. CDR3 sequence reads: CASSQKRGGNTGELFF. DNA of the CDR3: TGTGCCAGCAGCCAAAAAAGGGGGGGAAACACCGGGGAGCTCTTTTTT.

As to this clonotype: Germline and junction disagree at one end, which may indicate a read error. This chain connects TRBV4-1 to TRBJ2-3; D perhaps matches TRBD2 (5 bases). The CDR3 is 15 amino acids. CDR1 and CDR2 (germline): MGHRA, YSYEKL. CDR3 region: CANGQGLSSTDTLYF. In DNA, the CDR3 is TGCGCCAACGGCCAAGGGCTCTCTAGCACAGATACGCTGTATTTT.

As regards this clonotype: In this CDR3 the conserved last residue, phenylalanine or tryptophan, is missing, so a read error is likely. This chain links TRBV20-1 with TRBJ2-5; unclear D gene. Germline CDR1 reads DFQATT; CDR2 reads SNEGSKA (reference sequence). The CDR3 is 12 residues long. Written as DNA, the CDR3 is TGCAGTGTTAGATTCGGGCAAGAGATCCAGTACCTC. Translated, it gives CSVRFGQEIQYL.

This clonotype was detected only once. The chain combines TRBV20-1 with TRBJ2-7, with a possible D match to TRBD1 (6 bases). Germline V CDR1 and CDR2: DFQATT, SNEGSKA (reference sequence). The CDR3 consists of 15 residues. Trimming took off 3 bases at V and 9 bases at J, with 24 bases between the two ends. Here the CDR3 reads CSASFPTGFRHGQYF. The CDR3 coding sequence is TGCAGTGCTAGCTTCCCAACAGGGTTTCGGCACGGGCAGTACTTC.

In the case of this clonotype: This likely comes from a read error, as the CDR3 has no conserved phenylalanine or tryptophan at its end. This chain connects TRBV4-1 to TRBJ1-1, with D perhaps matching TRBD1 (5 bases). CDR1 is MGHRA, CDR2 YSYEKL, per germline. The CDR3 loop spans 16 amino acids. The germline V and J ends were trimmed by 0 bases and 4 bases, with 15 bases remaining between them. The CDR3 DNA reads TGCGCCAGCAGCCAAGATCTCTATAGGGACGGCACTGAAGCTTTCGTT. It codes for CASSQDLYRDGTEAFV.

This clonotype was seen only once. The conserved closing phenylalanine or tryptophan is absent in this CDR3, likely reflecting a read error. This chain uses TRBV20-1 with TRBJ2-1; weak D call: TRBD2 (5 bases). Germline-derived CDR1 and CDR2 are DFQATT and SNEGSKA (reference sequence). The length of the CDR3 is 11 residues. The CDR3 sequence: CSTRRHDEQFL. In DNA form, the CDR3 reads TGCAGTACTAGACGGCACGATGAGCAGTTCCTC.

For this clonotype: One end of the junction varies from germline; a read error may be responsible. CDR3 DNA sequence: TGTACCAGCAGTGCTCGGGTCTCAACAGGTACGCAGTATTTT. Translation: CTSSARVSTGTQYF. This rearrangement joins TRBV6-1 to TRBJ2-3; D is possibly TRBD1 (5 bases). The CDR3 length is 14 residues. CDR1 MNHNS and CDR2 SASEGT come from the germline V gene.

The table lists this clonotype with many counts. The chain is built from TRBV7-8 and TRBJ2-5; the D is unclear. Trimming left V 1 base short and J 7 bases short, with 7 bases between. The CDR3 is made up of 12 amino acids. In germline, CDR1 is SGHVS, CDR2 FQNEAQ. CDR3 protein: CASSLGFLTQYF. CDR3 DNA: TGTGCCAGCAGCTTAGGGTTTTTGACCCAGTACTTC.

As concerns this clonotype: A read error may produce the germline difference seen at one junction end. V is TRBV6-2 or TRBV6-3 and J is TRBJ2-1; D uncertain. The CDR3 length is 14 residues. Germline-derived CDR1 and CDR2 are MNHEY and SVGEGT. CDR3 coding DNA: TGTACCAGCAGTTACTCGGCTGGCTACAATGAGCAGTTCTTC. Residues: CTSSYSAGYNEQFF.

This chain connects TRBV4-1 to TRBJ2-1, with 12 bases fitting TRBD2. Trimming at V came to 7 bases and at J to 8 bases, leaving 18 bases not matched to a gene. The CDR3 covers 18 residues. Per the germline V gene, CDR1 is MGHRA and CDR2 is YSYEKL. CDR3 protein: CASNRDPTSGSPRDEQFF. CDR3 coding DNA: TGCGCCAGCAACCGAGACCCGACTAGCGGGAGCCCACGGGATGAGCAGTTCTTC.

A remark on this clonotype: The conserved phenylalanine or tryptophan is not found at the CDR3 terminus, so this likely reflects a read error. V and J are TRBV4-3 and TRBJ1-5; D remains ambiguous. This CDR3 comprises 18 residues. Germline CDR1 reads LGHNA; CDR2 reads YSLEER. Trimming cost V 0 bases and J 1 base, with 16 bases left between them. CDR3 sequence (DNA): TGCGCCAGCAGCCAAGAGGTAGGCGCAGGAGGGAGCAATCAGCCCCAGCATTCT. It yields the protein CASSQEVGAGGSNQPQHS.

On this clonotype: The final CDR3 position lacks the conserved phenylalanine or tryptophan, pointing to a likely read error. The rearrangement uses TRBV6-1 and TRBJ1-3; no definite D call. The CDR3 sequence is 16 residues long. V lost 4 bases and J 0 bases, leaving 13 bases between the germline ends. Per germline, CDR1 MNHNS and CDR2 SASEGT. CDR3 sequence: CASSGISLNSGNTIYL. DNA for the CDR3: TGTGCCAGCAGTGGGATCAGCTTAAACTCTGGAAACACCATATATCTT.

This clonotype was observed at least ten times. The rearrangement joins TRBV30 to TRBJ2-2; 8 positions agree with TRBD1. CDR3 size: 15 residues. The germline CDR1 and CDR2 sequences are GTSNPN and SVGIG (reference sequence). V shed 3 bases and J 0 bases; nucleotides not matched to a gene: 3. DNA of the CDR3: TGTGCCTGGAGAGGACAGGGCTCGAACACCGGGGAGCTGTTTTTT. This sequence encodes CAWRGQGSNTGELFF.

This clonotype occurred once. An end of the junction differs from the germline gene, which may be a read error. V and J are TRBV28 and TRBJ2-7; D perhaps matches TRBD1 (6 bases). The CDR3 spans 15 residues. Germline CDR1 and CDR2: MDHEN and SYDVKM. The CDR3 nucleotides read TGTGCCAGCAGTTATGGGAGACAGGAATCCTACGAGCGGTACTTC. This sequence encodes CASSYGRQESYERYF. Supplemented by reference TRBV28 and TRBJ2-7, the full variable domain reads DVKVTQSSRYLVKRTGEKVFLECVQDMDHENMFWYRQDPGLGLRLIYFSYDVKMKEKGDIPEGYSVSREKKERFSLILESASTNQTSMYLCASSYGRQESYERYFGPGTRLTVT.

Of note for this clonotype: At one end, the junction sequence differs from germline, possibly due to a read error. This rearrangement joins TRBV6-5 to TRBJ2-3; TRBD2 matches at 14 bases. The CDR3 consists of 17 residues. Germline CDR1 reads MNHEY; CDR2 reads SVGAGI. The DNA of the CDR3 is TGCGCCAGCAATAAAAGACTAGCGGGAGGGCTAACAGATACGCAGTATTTT. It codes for CASNKRLAGGLTDTQYF.

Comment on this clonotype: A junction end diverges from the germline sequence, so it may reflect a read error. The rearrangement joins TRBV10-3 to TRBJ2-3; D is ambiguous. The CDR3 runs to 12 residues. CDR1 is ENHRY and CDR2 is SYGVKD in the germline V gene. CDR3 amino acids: CAIRHFTDTQYF. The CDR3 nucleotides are TGTGCTATCAGGCACTTCACAGATACGCAGTATTTT.

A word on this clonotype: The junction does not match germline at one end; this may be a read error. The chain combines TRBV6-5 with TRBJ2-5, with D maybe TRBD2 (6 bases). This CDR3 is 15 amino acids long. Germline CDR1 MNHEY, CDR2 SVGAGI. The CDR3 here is CTSSHGLTPGEIQYF. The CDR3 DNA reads TGTACCAGCAGTCATGGCCTCACCCCGGGAGAGATCCAGTACTTC.

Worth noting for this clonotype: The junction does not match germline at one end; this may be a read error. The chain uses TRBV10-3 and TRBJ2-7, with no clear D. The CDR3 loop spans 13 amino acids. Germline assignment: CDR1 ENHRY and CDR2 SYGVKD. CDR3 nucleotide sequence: TGTGCCATCAGTGAGTCTGCTTCCTACGAGCAGTACTTT. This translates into CAISESASYEQYF.

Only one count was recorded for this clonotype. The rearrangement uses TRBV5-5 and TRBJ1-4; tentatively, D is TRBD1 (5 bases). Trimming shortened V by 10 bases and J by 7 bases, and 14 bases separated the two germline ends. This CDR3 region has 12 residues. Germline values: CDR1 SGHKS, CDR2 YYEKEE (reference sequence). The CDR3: CAGGSTVEKLFF. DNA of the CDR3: TGTGCCGGCGGCTCGACAGTTGAAAAACTGTTTTTT.